This T cell receptor beta chain was profiled in a study of blood T cell repertoires in COVID-19. In the study overall: COVID-19 samples collected from the United States, Italy and Spain covered acute and convalescent phases. PBMCs, B-cell-depleted T cells, or T cells were the source of the cDNA or gDNA that made up the material.

V gave up 0 bases and J gave up 2 bases; unmatched junction bases: 13. CDR1 LNHNV and CDR2 YYDKDF come from the germline V gene (reference sequence). The CDR3 consists of 19 residues. Methods used by the authors: Researchers report that nucleated cell counts were estimated from reference gene primer amplification. The data were produced by immunoSEQ multiplex PCR, yet TCRdb's version contains in-frame clones alone and is incomplete. That table gives V, J and clone size, and the DNA gave D and trimming. The table lists roughly 50,000 clones, 80% to 90% of them singletons. The chain employs TRBV15 and TRBJ2-7, with 10 bases that match TRBD1. The sequence came from a human donor in a cohort sampled during active COVID-19. Sequenced: peripheral blood. The CDR3, as DNA: TGTGCCACCAGCAGAGATCGGGGACAGGGGTCCCTCCAGACCTACGAGCAGTACTTC. Encoded protein: CATSRDRGQGSLQTYEQYF.